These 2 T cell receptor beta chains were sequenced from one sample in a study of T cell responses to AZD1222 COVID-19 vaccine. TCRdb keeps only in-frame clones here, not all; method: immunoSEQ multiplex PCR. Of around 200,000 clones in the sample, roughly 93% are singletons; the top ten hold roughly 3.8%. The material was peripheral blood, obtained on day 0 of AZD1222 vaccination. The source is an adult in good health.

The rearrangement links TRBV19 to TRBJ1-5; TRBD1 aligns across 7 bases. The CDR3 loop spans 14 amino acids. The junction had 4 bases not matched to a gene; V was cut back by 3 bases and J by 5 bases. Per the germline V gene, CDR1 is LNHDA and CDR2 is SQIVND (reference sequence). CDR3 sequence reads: CASSMGGTDQPQHF. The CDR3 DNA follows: TGTGCCAGTAGTATGGGGGGGACAGATCAGCCCCAGCATTTT.

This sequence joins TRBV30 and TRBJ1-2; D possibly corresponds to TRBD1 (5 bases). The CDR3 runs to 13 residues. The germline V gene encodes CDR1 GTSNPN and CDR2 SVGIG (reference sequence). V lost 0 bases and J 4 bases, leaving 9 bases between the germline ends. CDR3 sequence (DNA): TGTGCCTGGAGTGTATGGGGCGGCTATGGCTACACCTTC. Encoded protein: CAWSVWGGYGYTF. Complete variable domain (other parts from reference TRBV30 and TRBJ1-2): SQTIHQWPATLVQPVGSPLSLECTVEGTSNPNLYWYRQAAGRGLQLLFYSVGIGQISSEVPQNLSASRPQDRQFILSSKKLLLSDSGFYLCAWSVWGGYGYTFGSGTRLTVV.